This TCR beta chain appears in the sequencing data of a study of T cell changes during pregnancy in multiple sclerosis. V lost 6 bases to trimming and J lost 8 bases, with 17 bases between them. There are 14 residues in the CDR3. Germline-derived CDR1 and CDR2 are MNHEY and SMNVEV (reference sequence). The table came from immunoSEQ multiplex PCR; TCRdb's copy has only in-frame clones and leaves some out. The sample has 100,000 or so clones, about 94% seen once. This receptor was obtained from a female donor with multiple sclerosis, enrolled in a pregnancy study. Sample: peripheral blood, taken before pregnancy. The rearrangement uses TRBV27 and TRBJ2-4, with D unresolved. The CDR3 is CASSPPDASDIQYF. As DNA, the CDR3 is TGTGCCAGCAGCCCACCAGACGCCAGCGACATTCAGTACTTC.